This record concerns one T cell receptor beta chain sequence. This record comes from a study of graft-versus-host responses after intestinal transplantation. From germline, CDR1 is GTSNPN and CDR2 SVGIG (reference sequence). This CDR3 has 15 amino acids. Trimming cost V 0 bases and J 3 bases; bases outside gene matches: 1. Both intraepithelial and lamina propria lymphocytes were released by processing graft tissue. Some clones are missing from TCRdb's copy, which holds only in-frame ones; the method was immunoSEQ multiplex PCR. The top ten hold approximately 7% of the sample, which has some 13,000 clones, roughly 81% seen once.

This receptor was taken from a human patient who received an intestinal transplant, so some T cells may come from the graft donor. The rearrangement links TRBV30 to TRBJ2-1, with 11 nucleotides matching TRBD2. The specimen comprised ileum tissue, sampled 16 days after intestinal transplant. This CDR3 is CAWSVGTSGYNEQFF. The CDR3 bases are TGTGCCTGGAGTGTGGGGACTAGCGGCTACAATGAGCAGTTCTTC.